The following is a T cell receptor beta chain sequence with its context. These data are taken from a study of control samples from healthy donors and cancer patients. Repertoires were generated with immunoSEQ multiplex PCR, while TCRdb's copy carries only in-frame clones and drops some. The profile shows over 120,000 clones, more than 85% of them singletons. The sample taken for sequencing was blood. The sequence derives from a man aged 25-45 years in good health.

Written as DNA, the CDR3 is TGTGCCAGCAGCAATTTCCCCAGGGCAGGTGGCTACACCTTC. Encoded protein: CASSNFPRAGGYTF. The chain links TRBV21-1 to TRBJ1-2; the DNA was not compared with TRBD1, the D call given in the table. TRBV21-1 is described as a pseudogene. The CDR3 extends over 14 amino acids.